A selection of T cell receptor beta chains follows, all from one sample in a study of T cell responses to AZD1222 COVID-19 vaccine. Data came from immunoSEQ multiplex PCR; TCRdb stores just in-frame clones and leaves some out. Of 100,000 to 150,000 clones listed, about 89% are singletons. Source: peripheral blood, taken on day 0 of AZD1222 vaccination. These receptors originate from an adult in good health. Both conserved end residues are part of each CDR3. D genes are given only for firm matches. A row's size may be missing; if present it is once, few, many or a size class.

NA	TRBV18	NA	TRBJ1-5	CASSPNTGNQPQHF	TGTGCCAGCTCACCCAATACAGGCAATCAGCCCCAGCATTTT
NA	TRBV19	TRBD1	TRBJ1-3	CASSTAAPGGISGNTIYF	TGTGCCAGTAGTACCGCCGCCCCAGGGGGCATCTCTGGAAACACCATATATTTT
NA	TRBV24-1	NA	TRBJ2-7	CATSDSGPSYEQYF	TGTGCCACCAGTGACTCGGGACCCAGCTACGAGCAGTACTTC
NA	TRBV5-1	TRBD1	TRBJ2-7	CASSSRTGKTHEQYF	TGCGCCAGCAGCTCCCGGACAGGAAAAACCCACGAGCAGTACTTC
NA	TRBV6-5	TRBD1	TRBJ2-7	CASSYSGTGVHEQYF	TGTGCCAGCAGTTATTCCGGGACAGGGGTACACGAGCAGTACTTC
NA	TRBV7-2	NA	TRBJ2-7	CASTKDSFYEQYF	TGTGCCAGTACTAAGGACAGTTTTTACGAGCAGTACTTC
NA	TRBV5-1	TRBD1	TRBJ2-5	CASRTRVGTGEETQYF	TGCGCCAGCAGGACGAGAGTAGGGACAGGGGAAGAGACCCAGTACTTC
once	TRBV5-1	TRBD2	TRBJ2-7	CASSFLAGGPTYEQYF	TGCGCCAGCAGCTTCCTAGCGGGAGGACCGACCTACGAGCAGTACTTC
NA	TRBV5-1	TRBD2	TRBJ2-1	CASSLDSGGSYNEQFF	TGCGCCAGCAGCTTGGACAGCGGGGGCTCCTACAATGAGCAGTTCTTC
NA	TRBV14	TRBD2	TRBJ2-1	CASSLPGLALAEQFF	TGTGCCAGCAGCCTTCCGGGACTAGCGTTGGCTGAGCAGTTCTTC
NA	TRBV18	TRBD2	TRBJ2-1	CASSPPNLAGPNEQFF	TGTGCCAGCTCACCACCGAATCTAGCGGGGCCCAATGAGCAGTTCTTC
NA	TRBV7-9	NA	TRBJ2-1	CASSFAGSYNEQFF	TGTGCCAGCAGCTTCGCGGGGTCCTACAATGAGCAGTTCTTC
NA	TRBV5-1	NA	TRBJ1-5	CASSLGDGNQPQHF	TGCGCCAGCAGCTTGGGGGACGGCAATCAGCCCCAGCATTTT
NA	TRBV7-9	TRBD1	TRBJ2-5	CASSLGDRGETQYF	TGTGCCAGCAGCTTAGGGGACAGGGGAGAGACCCAGTACTTC
once	TRBV5-1	TRBD1	TRBJ2-3	CASSPLEAGGISTDTQYF	TGCGCCAGCAGCCCATTAGAGGCAGGGGGCATTAGCACAGATACGCAGTATTTT
few	TRBV7-2	NA	TRBJ1-6	CASSLRAGRMTSPLHF	TGTGCCAGCAGCTTACGGGCAGGGAGGATGACCTCACCCCTCCACTTT
once	TRBV3-1/TRBV3-2	NA	TRBJ1-1	CASSQGREAFF	TGTGCCAGCAGCCAAGGACGGGAAGCTTTCTTT
NA	TRBV27	NA	TRBJ1-6	CASSFSDYNSPLHF	TGTGCCAGCAGTTTCTCTGACTATAATTCACCCCTCCACTTT
NA	TRBV10-3	TRBD1	TRBJ2-7	CAISESDRDYEQYF	TGTGCCATCAGTGAGAGTGACAGGGACTACGAGCAGTACTTC
NA	TRBV29-1	TRBD1	TRBJ2-1	CSVTGTGGNEQFF	TGCAGCGTAACCGGGACAGGGGGTAATGAGCAGTTCTTC
NA	TRBV6-1	NA	TRBJ1-1	CASSDLPPEAFF	TGTGCCAGCAGTGATCTCCCTCCTGAAGCTTTCTTT
NA	TRBV6-5	NA	TRBJ1-1	CATTNRITEAFF	TGTGCCACTACGAATAGAATCACTGAAGCTTTCTTT
once	TRBV19	NA	TRBJ1-5	CASSIVTLAQPQHF	TGTGCCAGTAGTATAGTCACACTTGCTCAGCCCCAGCATTTT
NA	TRBV29-1	TRBD2	TRBJ2-5	CSVLLAVQETQYF	TGCAGCGTCCTACTAGCGGTTCAAGAGACCCAGTACTTC
NA	TRBV7-2	NA	TRBJ1-2	CASGLGGAWYGYTF	TGTGCCAGCGGCCTGGGGGGCGCTTGGTATGGCTACACCTTC
NA	TRBV5-1	NA	TRBJ1-6	CASSLESSQSPLHF	TGCGCCAGCAGCTTGGAATCTTCCCAGTCCCCCCTCCACTTT
NA	TRBV2	NA	TRBJ1-2	CASRAGVNGYTF	TGTGCCAGCAGAGCAGGGGTGAATGGCTACACCTTC
NA	TRBV19	TRBD1	TRBJ2-5	CASSQGQVFGTQYF	TGTGCCAGTAGTCAGGGACAGGTATTTGGGACCCAGTACTTC
NA	TRBV19	NA	TRBJ1-5	CASSIGGDQPQHF	TGTGCCAGTAGCATAGGGGGGGATCAGCCCCAGCATTTT
NA	TRBV7-2	NA	TRBJ2-3	CASSPERTDTQYF	TGTGCCAGCAGTCCAGAAAGAACAGATACGCAGTATTTT
few	TRBV19	TRBD1	TRBJ1-2	CASSPEGANYGYTF	TGTGCCAGTAGCCCTGAGGGGGCAAACTATGGCTACACCTTC
NA	TRBV6-5	NA	TRBJ2-2	CASSYPDKTNTGELFF	TGTGCCAGCAGTTATCCGGACAAGACGAACACCGGGGAGCTGTTTTTT
NA	TRBV15	NA	TRBJ2-2	CATSTPTGELFF	TGTGCCACCAGCACACCCACCGGGGAGCTGTTTTTT
NA	TRBV5-8	NA	TRBJ2-5	CASSREGRETQYF	TGTGCCAGCAGCCGCGAAGGGAGGGAGACCCAGTACTTC
NA	TRBV24-1	NA	TRBJ2-3	CATSDRSRDTDTQYF	TGTGCCACCAGTGATAGGTCCCGTGATACAGATACGCAGTATTTT
NA	TRBV27	NA	TRBJ1-3	CASSLCPYGSSGNTIYF	TGTGCCAGCAGTTTATGCCCCTATGGGAGCTCTGGAAACACCATATATTTT
NA	TRBV12-3/TRBV12-4	NA	TRBJ2-1	CASRDADNEQFF	TGTGCCAGCAGGGATGCGGACAATGAGCAGTTCTTC
NA	TRBV25-1	TRBD1	TRBJ2-1	CASSELTSQGARNEQFF	TGTGCCAGCAGTGAACTAACTTCTCAGGGGGCAAGGAATGAGCAGTTCTTC
NA	TRBV7-7	NA	TRBJ2-5	CASSLGLEGETQYF	TGTGCCAGCAGCTTAGGACTAGAAGGCGAGACCCAGTACTTC
NA	TRBV7-8	TRBD1	TRBJ1-2	CASSLGTGYGYTF	TGTGCCAGCAGCCTTGGGACAGGCTATGGCTACACCTTC
once	TRBV10-3	TRBD1	TRBJ1-3	CATRDRGNSGNTIYF	TGTGCCACCCGGGACAGGGGGAACTCTGGAAACACCATATATTTT
NA	TRBV12-3/TRBV12-4	NA	TRBJ2-7	CASGRIDGGKQYF	TGTGCCAGCGGACGGATAGACGGAGGAAAGCAGTACTTC
NA	TRBV6-5	NA	TRBJ1-5	CASSYSGGFGQPQHF	TGTGCCAGCAGTTACTCTGGTGGGTTTGGTCAGCCCCAGCATTTT